The clone carrying this T cell receptor beta chain appeared a single time. The junction had 18 bases not matched to a gene; V was cut back by 7 bases and J by 14 bases. The length of the CDR3 is 15 residues. Germline CDR1 is SEHNR and CDR2 is FQNEAQ (reference sequence). The source of the sample is a study of CD8 T cells in Susac syndrome. Reverse transcription of roughly 0.45 to 1 ug RNA was carried out with random hexamers. The authors amplified TCR beta CDR3 across 54 Vbeta and 13 Jbeta using immunoSEQ multiplex PCR. TCRdb called the immunoSEQ multiplex PCR reads again in MiXCR, with one record for every CDR3 protein. This sample has 150,000 to 200,000 distinct CDR3 sequences, with under 97% found just once. It was treatment-naive patients with stable or active relapsing-remitting disease who made up the multiple sclerosis controls. The CD8+ and CD4+ T cells were isolated magnetically using a negative isolation approach, whereas the TEMRA cells were enriched by FACS.

The TCR originated in a human donor with multiple sclerosis. The sample consisted of CD4+ T cells from PBMCs. V and J are TRBV7-9 and TRBJ2-1; 9 nucleotides align to TRBD2. As DNA, the CDR3 is TGTGCCAGCAACCCGCTGGCGGGGGGGCCTGGGGAGGAGTTCTTC. Its protein is CASNPLAGGPGEEFF.